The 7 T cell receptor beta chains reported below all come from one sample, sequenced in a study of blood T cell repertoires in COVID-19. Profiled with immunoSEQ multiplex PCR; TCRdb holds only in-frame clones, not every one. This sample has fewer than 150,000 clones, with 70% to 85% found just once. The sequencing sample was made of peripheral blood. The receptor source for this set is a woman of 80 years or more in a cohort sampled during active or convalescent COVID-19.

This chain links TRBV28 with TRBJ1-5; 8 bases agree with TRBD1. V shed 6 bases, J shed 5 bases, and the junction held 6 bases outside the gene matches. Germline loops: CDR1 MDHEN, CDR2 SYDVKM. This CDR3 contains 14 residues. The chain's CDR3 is CASRSTGVYQPQHF. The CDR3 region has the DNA TGTGCCAGCAGGTCGACAGGGGTTTATCAGCCCCAGCATTTT.

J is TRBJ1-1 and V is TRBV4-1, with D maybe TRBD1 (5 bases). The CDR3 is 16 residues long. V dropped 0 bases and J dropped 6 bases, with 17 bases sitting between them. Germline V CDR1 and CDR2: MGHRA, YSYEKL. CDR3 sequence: CASSQEAGRMVAEAFF. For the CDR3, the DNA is TGCGCCAGCAGCCAAGAGGCAGGGAGGATGGTGGCTGAAGCTTTCTTT.

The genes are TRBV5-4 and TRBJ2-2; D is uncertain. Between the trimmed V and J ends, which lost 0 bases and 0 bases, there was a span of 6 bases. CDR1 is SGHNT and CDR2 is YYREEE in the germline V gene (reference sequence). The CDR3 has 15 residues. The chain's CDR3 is CASSLGVSNTGELFF. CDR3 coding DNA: TGTGCCAGCAGCTTGGGCGTGTCGAACACCGGGGAGCTGTTTTTT.

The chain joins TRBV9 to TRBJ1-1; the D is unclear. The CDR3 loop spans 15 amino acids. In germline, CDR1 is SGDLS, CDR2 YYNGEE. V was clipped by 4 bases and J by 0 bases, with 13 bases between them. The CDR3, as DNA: TGTGCCAGCAGCCCCCAAATACAGATGAACACTGAAGCTTTCTTT. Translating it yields CASSPQIQMNTEAFF.

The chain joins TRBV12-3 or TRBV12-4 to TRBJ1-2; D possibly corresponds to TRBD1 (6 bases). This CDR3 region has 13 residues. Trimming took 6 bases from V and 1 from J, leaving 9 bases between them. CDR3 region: CASRRQDNYGYTF. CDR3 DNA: TGTGCCAGCAGACGACAGGATAACTATGGCTACACCTTC.

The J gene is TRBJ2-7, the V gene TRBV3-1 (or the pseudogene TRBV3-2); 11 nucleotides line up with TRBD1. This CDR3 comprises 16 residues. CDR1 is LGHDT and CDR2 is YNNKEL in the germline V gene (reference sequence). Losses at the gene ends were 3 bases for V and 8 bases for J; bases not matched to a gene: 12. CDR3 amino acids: CASSHTRFGQGAQQYV. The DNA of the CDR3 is TGTGCCAGCAGCCATACGAGATTCGGACAGGGGGCTCAGCAGTACGTC.

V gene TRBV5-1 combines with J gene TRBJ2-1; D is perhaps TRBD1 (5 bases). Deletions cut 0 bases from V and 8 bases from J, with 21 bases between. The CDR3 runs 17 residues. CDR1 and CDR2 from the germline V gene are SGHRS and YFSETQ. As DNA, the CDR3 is TGCGCCAGCAGCTTGGCCCCTAAGGGGATTAGACTTCATGAGCAGTTCTTC. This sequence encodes CASSLAPKGIRLHEQFF.